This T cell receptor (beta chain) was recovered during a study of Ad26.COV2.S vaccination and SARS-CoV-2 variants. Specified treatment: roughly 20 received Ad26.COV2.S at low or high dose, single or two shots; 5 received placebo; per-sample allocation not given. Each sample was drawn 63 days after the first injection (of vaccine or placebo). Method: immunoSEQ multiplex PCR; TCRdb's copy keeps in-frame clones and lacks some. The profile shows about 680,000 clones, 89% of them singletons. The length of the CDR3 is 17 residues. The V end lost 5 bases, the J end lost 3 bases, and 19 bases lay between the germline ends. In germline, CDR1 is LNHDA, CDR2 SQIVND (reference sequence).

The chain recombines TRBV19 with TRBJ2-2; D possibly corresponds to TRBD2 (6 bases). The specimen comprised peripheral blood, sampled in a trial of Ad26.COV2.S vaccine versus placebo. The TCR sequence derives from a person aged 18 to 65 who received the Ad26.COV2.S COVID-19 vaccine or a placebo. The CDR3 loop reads CASSLRAGGPYTGELFF. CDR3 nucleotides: TGTGCCAGTAGTCTGCGAGCCGGAGGGCCATACACCGGGGAGCTGTTTTTT.